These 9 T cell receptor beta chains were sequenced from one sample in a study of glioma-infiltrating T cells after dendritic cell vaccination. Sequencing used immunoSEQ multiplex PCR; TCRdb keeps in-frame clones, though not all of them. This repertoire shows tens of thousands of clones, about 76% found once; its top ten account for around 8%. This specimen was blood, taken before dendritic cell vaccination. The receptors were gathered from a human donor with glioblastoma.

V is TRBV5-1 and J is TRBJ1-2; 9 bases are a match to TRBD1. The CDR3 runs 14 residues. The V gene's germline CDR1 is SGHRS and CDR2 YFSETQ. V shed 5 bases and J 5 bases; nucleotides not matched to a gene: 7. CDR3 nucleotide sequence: TGCGCCAGCAGTCCGGGACAGGGACAGTATGGCTACACCTTC. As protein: CASSPGQGQYGYTF.

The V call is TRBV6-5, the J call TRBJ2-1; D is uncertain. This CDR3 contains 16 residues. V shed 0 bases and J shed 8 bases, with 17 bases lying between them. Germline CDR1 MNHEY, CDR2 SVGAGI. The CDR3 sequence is CASSYSGPPEVDEQFF. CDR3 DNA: TGTGCCAGCAGTTACTCGGGCCCCCCCGAAGTCGATGAGCAGTTCTTC.

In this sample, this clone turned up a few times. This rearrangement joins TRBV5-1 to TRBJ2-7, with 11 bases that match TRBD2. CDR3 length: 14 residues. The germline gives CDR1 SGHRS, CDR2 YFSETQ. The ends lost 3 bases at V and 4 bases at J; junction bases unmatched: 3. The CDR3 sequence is CASSSGLADYEQYF. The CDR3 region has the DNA TGCGCCAGCAGCTCGGGACTAGCGGATTACGAGCAGTACTTC.

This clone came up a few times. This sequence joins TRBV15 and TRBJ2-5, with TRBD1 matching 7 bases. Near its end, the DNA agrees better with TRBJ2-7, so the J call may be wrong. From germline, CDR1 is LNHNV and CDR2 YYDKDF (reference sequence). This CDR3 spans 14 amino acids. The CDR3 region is CATSRSGTEYEQYF. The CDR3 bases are TGTGCCACCAGCAGATCCGGGACAGAGTACGAGCAGTACTTC.

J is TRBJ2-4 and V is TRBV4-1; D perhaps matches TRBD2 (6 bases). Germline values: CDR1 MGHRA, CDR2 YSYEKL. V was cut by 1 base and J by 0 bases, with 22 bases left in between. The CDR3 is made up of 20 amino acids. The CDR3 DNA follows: TGCGCCAGCAGCCAAGTCTCGGTTCAGGGACTCCTTGTAGCCAAAAACATTCAGTACTTC. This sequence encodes CASSQVSVQGLLVAKNIQYF.

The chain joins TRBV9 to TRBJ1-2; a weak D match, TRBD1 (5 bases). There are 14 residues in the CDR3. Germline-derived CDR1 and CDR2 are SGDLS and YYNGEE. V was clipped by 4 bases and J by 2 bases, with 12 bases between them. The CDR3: CASSKGAENYGYTF. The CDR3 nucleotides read TGTGCCAGCAGCAAAGGGGCAGAGAACTATGGCTACACCTTC. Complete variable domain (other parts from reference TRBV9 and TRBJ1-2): DSGVTQTPKHLITATGQRVTLRCSPRSGDLSVYWYQQSLDQGLQFLIQYYNGEERAKGNILERFSAQQFPDLHSELNLSSLELGDSALYFCASSKGAENYGYTFGSGTRLTVV.

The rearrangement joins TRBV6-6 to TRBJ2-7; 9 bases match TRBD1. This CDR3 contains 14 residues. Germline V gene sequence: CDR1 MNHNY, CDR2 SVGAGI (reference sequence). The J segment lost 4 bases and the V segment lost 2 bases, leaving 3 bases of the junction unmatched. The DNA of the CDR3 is TGTGCCAGCAGTTACGCGGGACAGGGATACGAGCAGTACTTC. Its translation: CASSYAGQGYEQYF.

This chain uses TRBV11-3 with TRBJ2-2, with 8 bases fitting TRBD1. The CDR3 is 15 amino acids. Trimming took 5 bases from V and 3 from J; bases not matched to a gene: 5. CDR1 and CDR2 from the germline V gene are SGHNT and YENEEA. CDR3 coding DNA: TGTGCCAGCAGCCAGTCGACAGGGGACACCGGGGAGCTGTTTTTT. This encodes CASSQSTGDTGELFF.

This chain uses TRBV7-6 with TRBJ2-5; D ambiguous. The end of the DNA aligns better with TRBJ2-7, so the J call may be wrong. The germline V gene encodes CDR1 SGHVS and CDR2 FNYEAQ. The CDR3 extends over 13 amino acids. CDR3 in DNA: TGTGCCAGCAGCTTAGCCCCCCCCTCCGAGCAGTACTTC. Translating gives CASSLAPPSEQYF.